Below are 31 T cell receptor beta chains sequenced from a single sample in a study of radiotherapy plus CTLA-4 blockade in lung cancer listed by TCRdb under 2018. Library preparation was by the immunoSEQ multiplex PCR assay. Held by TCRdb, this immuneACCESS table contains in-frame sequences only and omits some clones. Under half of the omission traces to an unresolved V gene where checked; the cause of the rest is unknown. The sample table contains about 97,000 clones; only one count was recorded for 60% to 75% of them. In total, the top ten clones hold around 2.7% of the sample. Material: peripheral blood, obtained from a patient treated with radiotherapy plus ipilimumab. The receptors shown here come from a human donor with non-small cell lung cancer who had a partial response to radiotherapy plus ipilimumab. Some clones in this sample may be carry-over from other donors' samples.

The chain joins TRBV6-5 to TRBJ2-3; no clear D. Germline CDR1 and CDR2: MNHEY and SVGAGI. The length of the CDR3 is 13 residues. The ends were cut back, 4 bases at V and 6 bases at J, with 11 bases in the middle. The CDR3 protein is CASSSLQRDTQYF. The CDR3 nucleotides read TGTGCCAGCAGTTCTCTTCAGAGGGATACGCAGTATTTT.

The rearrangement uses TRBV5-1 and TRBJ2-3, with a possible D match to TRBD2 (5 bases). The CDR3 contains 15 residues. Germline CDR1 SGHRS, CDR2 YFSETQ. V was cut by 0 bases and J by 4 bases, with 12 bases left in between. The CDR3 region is CASSLEAGGADTQYF. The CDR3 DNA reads TGCGCCAGCAGCTTGGAGGCGGGTGGGGCAGATACGCAGTATTTT.

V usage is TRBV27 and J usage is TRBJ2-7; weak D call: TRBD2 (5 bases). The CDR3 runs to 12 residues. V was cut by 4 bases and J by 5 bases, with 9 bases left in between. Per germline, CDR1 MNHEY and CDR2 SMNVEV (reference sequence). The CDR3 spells CASSSLLDEQYF. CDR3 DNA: TGTGCCAGCAGTTCGCTACTAGACGAGCAGTACTTC.

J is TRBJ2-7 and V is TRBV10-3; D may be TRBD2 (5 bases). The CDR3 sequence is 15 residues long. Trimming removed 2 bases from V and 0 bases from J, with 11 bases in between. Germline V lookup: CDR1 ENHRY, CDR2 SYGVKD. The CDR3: CAISEEGRPSYEQYF. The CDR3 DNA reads TGTGCCATCAGTGAGGAGGGCAGGCCCTCCTACGAGCAGTACTTC.

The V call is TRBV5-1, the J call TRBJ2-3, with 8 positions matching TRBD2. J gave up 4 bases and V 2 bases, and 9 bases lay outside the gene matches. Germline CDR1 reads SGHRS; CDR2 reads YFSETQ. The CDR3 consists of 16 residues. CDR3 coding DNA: TGCGCCAGCAGCTTAAATGGCGCGGGAGGTGCAGATACGCAGTATTTT. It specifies CASSLNGAGGADTQYF. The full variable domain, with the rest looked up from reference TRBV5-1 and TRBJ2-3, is KAGVTQTPRYLIKTRGQQVTLSCSPISGHRSVSWYQQTPGQGLQFLFEYFSETQRNKGNFPGRFSGRQFSNSRSEMNVSTLELGDSALYLCASSLNGAGGADTQYFGPGTRLTVL.

The chain's CDR3 is CAWSLDRYQETQYF. The CDR3 region has the DNA TGTGCCTGGTCTCTGGACAGGTACCAAGAGACCCAGTACTTC. This sequence joins TRBV30 and TRBJ2-5; TRBD1 matches 7 bases. CDR1 is GTSNPN, CDR2 SVGIG, per germline (reference sequence). V trimming: 5 bases; J trimming: 0 bases; junction bases outside the gene matches: 6. There are 14 residues in the CDR3.

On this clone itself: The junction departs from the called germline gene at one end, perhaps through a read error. CDR3 sequence (DNA): TGTGCCAGCACCGGGCGGGCCTACGAGCGGTACTTC. Translated: CASTGRAYERYF. The rearrangement links TRBV28 to TRBJ2-7, with D perhaps TRBD2 (5 bases). Germline V gives CDR1 MDHEN, CDR2 SYDVKM. This CDR3 has 12 amino acids.

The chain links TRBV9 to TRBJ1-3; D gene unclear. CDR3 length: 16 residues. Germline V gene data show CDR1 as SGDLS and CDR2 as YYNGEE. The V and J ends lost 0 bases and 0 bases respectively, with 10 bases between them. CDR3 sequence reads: CASSVGQRVSGNTIYF. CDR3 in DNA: TGTGCCAGCAGCGTAGGGCAACGGGTCTCTGGAAACACCATATATTTT.

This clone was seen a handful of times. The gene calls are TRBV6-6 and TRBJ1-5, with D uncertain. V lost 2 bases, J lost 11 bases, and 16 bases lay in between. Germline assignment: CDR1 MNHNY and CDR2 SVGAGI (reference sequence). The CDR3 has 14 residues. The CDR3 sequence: CASSYLGSVMAQHF. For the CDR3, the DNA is TGTGCCAGCAGTTACCTCGGGTCCGTGATGGCCCAGCATTTT.

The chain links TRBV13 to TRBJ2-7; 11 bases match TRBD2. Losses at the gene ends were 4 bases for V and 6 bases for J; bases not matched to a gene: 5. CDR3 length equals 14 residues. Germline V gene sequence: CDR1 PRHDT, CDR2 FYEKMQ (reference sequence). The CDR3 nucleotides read TGTGCCAGCAGCTCGGGACTAGCGGCCGGCGAGCAGTACTTC. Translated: CASSSGLAAGEQYF.

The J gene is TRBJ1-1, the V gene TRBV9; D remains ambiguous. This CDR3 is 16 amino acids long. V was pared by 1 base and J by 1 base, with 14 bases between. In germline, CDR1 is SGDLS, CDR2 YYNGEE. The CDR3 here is CASSVWPGEKNTEAFF. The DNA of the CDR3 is TGTGCCAGCAGCGTATGGCCCGGAGAGAAGAACACTGAAGCTTTCTTT.

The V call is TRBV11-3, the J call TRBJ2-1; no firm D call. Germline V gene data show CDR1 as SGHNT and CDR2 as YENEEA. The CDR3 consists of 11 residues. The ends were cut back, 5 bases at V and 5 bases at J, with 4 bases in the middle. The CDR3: CASSPDNEQFF. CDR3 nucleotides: TGTGCCAGCAGCCCCGACAATGAGCAGTTCTTC.

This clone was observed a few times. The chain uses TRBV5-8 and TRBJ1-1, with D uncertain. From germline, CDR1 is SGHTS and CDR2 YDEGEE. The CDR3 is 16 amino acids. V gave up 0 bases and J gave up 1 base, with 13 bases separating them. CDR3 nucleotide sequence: TGTGCCAGCAGCTTGGCCGCCTTGGCGGGGAACACTGAAGCTTTCTTT. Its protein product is CASSLAALAGNTEAFF.

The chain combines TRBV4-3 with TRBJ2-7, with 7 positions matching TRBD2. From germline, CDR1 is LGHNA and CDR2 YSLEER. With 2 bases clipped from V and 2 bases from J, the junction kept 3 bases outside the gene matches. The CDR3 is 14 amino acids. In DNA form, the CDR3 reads TGCGCCAGCAGCCAAACTAGCGTACCCTACGAGCAGTACTTC. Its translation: CASSQTSVPYEQYF.

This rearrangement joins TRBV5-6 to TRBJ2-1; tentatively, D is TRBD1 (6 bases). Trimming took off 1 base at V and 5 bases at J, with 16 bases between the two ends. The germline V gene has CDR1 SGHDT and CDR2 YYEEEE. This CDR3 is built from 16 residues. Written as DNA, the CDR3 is TGTGCCAGCAGCTTGTTTAGGGTCAGGGGAAACAATGAGCAGTTCTTC. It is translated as CASSLFRVRGNNEQFF. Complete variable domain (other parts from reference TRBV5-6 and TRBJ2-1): DAGVTQSPTHLIKTRGQQVTLRCSPKSGHDTVSWYQQALGQGPQFIFQYYEEEERQRGNFPDRFSGHQFPNYSSELNVNALLLGDSALYLCASSLFRVRGNNEQFFGPGTRLTVL.

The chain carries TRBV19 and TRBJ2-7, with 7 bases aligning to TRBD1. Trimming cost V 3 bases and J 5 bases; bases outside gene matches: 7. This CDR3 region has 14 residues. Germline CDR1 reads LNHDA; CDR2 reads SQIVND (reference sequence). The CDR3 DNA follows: TGTGCCAGTAGTATCACAGGGGACGGCCACGAGCAGTACTTC. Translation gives CASSITGDGHEQYF.

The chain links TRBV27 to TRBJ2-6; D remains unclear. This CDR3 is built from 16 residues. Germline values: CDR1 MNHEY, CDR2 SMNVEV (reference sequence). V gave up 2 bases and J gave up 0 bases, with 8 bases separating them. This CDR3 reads CASSLNSGSGANVLTF. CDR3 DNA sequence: TGTGCCAGCAGTTTAAATTCGGGCTCTGGGGCCAACGTCCTGACTTTC.

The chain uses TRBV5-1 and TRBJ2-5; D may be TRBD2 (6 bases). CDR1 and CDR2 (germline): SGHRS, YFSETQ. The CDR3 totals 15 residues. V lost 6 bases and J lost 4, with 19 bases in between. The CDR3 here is CASNPLGGPRETQYF. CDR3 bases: TGCGCCAGCAACCCCCTAGGAGGGCCGAGAGAGACCCAGTACTTC. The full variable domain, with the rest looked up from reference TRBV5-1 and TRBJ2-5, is KAGVTQTPRYLIKTRGQQVTLSCSPISGHRSVSWYQQTPGQGLQFLFEYFSETQRNKGNFPGRFSGRQFSNSRSEMNVSTLELGDSALYLCASNPLGGPRETQYFGPGTRLLVL.

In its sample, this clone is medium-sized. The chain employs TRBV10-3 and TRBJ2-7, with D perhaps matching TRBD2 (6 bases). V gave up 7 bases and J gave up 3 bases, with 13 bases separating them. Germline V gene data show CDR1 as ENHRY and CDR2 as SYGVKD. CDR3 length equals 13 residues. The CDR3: CAIKDGGIYEQYF. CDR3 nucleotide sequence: TGTGCCATCAAAGACGGGGGAATCTACGAGCAGTACTTC.

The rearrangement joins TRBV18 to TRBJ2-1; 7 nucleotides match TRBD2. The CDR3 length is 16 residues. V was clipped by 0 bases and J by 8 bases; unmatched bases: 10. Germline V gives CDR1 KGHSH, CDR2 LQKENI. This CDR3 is CASSPPGGYDLYEQFF. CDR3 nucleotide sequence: TGTGCCAGCTCACCACCGGGGGGGTATGATCTCTATGAGCAGTTCTTC.

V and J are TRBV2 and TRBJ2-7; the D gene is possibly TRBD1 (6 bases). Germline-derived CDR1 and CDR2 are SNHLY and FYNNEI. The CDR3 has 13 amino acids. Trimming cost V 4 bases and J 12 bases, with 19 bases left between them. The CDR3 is CASSGGTKGEGYF. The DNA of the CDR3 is TGTGCCAGCAGTGGGGGAACTAAGGGGGAAGGGTACTTC.

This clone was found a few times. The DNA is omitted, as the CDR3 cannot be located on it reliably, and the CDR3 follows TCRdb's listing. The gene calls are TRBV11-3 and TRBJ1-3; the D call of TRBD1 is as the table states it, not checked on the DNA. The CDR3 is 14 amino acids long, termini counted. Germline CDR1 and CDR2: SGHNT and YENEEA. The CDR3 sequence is CASMDSSSGNTIYF.

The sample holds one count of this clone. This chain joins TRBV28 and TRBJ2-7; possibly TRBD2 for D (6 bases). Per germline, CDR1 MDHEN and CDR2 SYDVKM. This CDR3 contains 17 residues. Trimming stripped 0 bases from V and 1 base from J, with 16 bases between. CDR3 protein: CASSLWGSGRGSYEQYF. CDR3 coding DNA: TGTGCCAGCAGTTTATGGGGTAGCGGAAGAGGGTCCTACGAGCAGTACTTC.

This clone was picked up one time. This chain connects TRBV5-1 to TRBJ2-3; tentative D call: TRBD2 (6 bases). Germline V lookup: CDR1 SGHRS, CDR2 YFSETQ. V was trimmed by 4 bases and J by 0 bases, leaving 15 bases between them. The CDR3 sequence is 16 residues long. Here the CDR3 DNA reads TGCGCCAGCAGCGCCGGGACTTCGGAAAGCACAGATACGCAGTATTTT. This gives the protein CASSAGTSESTDTQYF. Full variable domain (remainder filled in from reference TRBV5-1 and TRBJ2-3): KAGVTQTPRYLIKTRGQQVTLSCSPISGHRSVSWYQQTPGQGLQFLFEYFSETQRNKGNFPGRFSGRQFSNSRSEMNVSTLELGDSALYLCASSAGTSESTDTQYFGPGTRLTVL.

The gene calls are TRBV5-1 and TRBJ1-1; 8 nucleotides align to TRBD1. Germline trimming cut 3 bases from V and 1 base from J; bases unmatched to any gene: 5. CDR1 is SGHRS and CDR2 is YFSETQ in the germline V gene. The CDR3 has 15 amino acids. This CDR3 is CASSWKTGENTEAFF. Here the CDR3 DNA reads TGCGCCAGCAGCTGGAAGACAGGGGAGAACACTGAAGCTTTCTTT. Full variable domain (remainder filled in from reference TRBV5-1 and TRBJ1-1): KAGVTQTPRYLIKTRGQQVTLSCSPISGHRSVSWYQQTPGQGLQFLFEYFSETQRNKGNFPGRFSGRQFSNSRSEMNVSTLELGDSALYLCASSWKTGENTEAFFGQGTRLTVV.

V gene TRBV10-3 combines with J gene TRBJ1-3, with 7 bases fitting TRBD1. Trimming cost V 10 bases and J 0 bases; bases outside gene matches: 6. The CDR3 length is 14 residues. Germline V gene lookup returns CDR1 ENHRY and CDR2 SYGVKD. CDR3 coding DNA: TGTGCCACCAGGCGGGACAGCTCTGGAAACACCATATATTTT. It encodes CATRRDSSGNTIYF.

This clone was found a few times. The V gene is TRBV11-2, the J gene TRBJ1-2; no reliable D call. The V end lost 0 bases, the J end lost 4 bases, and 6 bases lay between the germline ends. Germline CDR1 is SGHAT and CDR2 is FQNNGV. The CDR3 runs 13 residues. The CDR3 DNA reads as TGTGCCAGCAGCTTAGATATCGGCTATGGCTACACCTTC. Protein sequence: CASSLDIGYGYTF.

The DNA for the CDR3 is TGTGCCAGCAGCTTACCGGGACTAGGGGGCCCCGGGGAGCTGTTTTTT. As protein: CASSLPGLGGPGELFF. The genes are TRBV11-3 and TRBJ2-2, with D perhaps TRBD2 (8 bases). The CDR3 is made up of 16 amino acids. V gave up 2 bases and J gave up 6 bases, with 16 bases separating them. CDR1 is SGHNT and CDR2 is YENEEA in the germline V gene.

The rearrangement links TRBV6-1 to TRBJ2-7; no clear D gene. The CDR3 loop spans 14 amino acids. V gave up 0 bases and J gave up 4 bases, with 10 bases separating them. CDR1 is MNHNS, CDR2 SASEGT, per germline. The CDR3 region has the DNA TGTGCCAGCAGTGAAGCGTGGCAGGAATACGAGCAGTACTTC. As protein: CASSEAWQEYEQYF.

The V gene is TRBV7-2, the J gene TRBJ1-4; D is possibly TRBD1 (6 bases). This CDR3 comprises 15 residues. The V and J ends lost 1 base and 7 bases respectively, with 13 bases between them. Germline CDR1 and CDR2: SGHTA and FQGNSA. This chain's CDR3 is CASSLGQGLAEKLFF. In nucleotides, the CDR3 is TGTGCCAGCAGCTTAGGTCAGGGGTTGGCTGAAAAACTGTTTTTT.

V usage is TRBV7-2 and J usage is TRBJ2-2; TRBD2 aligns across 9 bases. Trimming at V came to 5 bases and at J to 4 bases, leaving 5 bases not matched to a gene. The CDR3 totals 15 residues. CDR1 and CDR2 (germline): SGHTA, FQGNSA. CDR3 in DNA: TGTGCCAGCAGCCTAGGGCGGGAGGGCACCGGGGAGCTGTTTTTT. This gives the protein CASSLGREGTGELFF.